What follows describes a single T cell receptor (beta chain). Its antigen remains unknown. These data belong to a study of OX40 agonist ivuxolimab in advanced cancers. Study at large: Three patients showed partial responses: one hepatocellular carcinoma and two cutaneous melanoma cases. Study-wide findings and caveats: At doses 0.1 to 3.0 mg/kg, CD4+ and CD8+ clones expanded. Among some nonresponders, normalized T-cell clonal expansion was also low.

The data were produced by immunoSEQ multiplex PCR, yet TCRdb's version contains in-frame clones alone and is incomplete. The table records some 90,000 clones, about 92% of them present only once. CDR3 size: 14 residues. V shed 2 bases and J shed 3 bases, with 11 bases lying between them. Germline CDR1 is SGHAT and CDR2 is FQNNGV. The sample here was CD4+ or CD8+ T cells sorted from blood, taken in a trial of the OX40 agonist ivuxolimab. The sequence came from an adult with an advanced solid tumor such as melanoma, head and neck, liver or kidney cancer. This chain connects TRBV11-2 to TRBJ2-7, with a tentative D call TRBD2 (6 bases). The DNA for the CDR3 is TGTGCCAGCAGCTTATACAAGGGAGGCTACGAGCAGTACTTC. Its translation: CASSLYKGGYEQYF.